Shown below are 28 T cell receptor beta chains from a single sample sequenced in a study of T cell repertoires in cytomegalovirus infection. Via MiXCR, TCRdb re-called the reads, giving one row per CDR3 protein. The sample holds approximately 250,000 distinct CDR3 sequences, 6% to 8% seen once. Sequenced input: PBMCs. Receptors were obtained from a human donor in good health (CMV status not recorded). Some clones in this sample may be carry-over from other donors' samples.

This clonotype was seen ten or more times. The CDR3 sequence: CSAGPLNTDTQYF. The CDR3 nucleotides are TGCAGTGCCGGTCCACTGAACACAGATACGCAGTATTTT. The chain carries TRBV20-1 and TRBJ2-3; D gene uncertain. This CDR3 region has 13 residues. Trimming pared 6 bases from V and 2 bases from J, leaving 12 bases between. The germline gives CDR1 DFQATT, CDR2 SNEGSKA (reference sequence).

This clonotype turned up a few times. The V gene is TRBV18, the J gene TRBJ1-5; D gene unclear. Germline V gene lookup returns CDR1 KGHSH and CDR2 LQKENI. V lost 4 bases and J lost 7, with 14 bases in between. The CDR3 covers 14 residues. In nucleotides, the CDR3 is TGTGCCAGCTCACGAGACCTCGTGGGGCAGCCCCAGCATTTT. This translates into CASSRDLVGQPQHF.

In this sample, this clonotype turned up many times. The chain uses TRBV28 and TRBJ2-5; D might be TRBD1 or TRBD2, each matching 5 bases. The ends were cut back, 8 bases at V and 7 bases at J, with 14 bases in the middle. Germline V gene lookup returns CDR1 MDHEN and CDR2 SYDVKM. The CDR3 sequence is 12 residues long. CDR3 in amino acids: CASGTSGGTQYF. As DNA, the CDR3 is TGTGCCAGCGGGACCTCTGGGGGGACCCAGTACTTC.

Ten or more counts support this clonotype. The V gene is TRBV7-9, the J gene TRBJ2-3; unclear D gene. The CDR3 loop spans 14 amino acids. Per the germline V gene, CDR1 is SEHNR and CDR2 is FQNEAQ (reference sequence). Trimming cost V 4 bases and J 6 bases, with 14 bases left between them. The CDR3 region has the DNA TGTGCCAGCAGCTCCCCCTCGGGCCACGATACGCAGTATTTT. This codes for CASSSPSGHDTQYF.

The chain joins TRBV20-1 to TRBJ1-2; possibly TRBD1 for D (5 bases). V lost 0 bases and J 6 bases, leaving 11 bases between the germline ends. This CDR3 contains 13 residues. CDR1 is DFQATT, CDR2 SNEGSKA, per germline (reference sequence). CDR3 protein: CSARDWGLNGYTF. CDR3 DNA: TGCAGTGCTAGAGATTGGGGCTTAAATGGCTACACCTTC.

This clonotype appeared many times. The chain carries TRBV7-2 and TRBJ2-2, with D unclear. The CDR3 runs to 14 residues. V lost 1 base, J lost 2 bases, and 5 bases lay in between. Germline V gene lookup returns CDR1 SGHTA and CDR2 FQGNSA. The CDR3 DNA reads TGTGCCAGCAGCTTAGACTACAACACCGGGGAGCTGTTTTTT. Protein product: CASSLDYNTGELFF.

This clonotype was observed many times. The rearrangement joins TRBV19 to TRBJ2-2; D possibly corresponds to TRBD1 (5 bases). This CDR3 has 12 amino acids. From germline, CDR1 is LNHDA and CDR2 SQIVND (reference sequence). V lost 8 bases and J lost 5, with 9 bases in between. The DNA for the CDR3 is TGTGCCAGTGTCAGGACAACCGGGGAGCTGTTTTTT. Translated, it gives CASVRTTGELFF.

This clonotype has at least ten counts. V gene TRBV7-9 combines with J gene TRBJ2-3; D is possibly TRBD2 (6 bases). The V gene lost 7 bases and the J gene lost 7 bases, with 24 bases spanning the gap. Germline V gene lookup returns CDR1 SEHNR and CDR2 FQNEAQ (reference sequence). The CDR3 covers 16 residues. The CDR3 sequence is CASTKPAGTPSYTQYF. CDR3 coding DNA: TGTGCCAGCACCAAGCCAGCCGGGACTCCTTCGTATACGCAGTATTTT.

This clonotype was seen many times. The chain recombines TRBV7-6 with TRBJ2-3; D unclear. Per germline, CDR1 SGHVS and CDR2 FNYEAQ. The germline V and J ends were trimmed by 3 bases and 2 bases, with 18 bases remaining between them. This CDR3 region has 17 residues. DNA for the CDR3: TGTGCCAGCAGCTTGCTCCGGTCAGGTGATTACACAGATACGCAGTATTTT. It is translated as CASSLLRSGDYTDTQYF.

This clonotype was picked up many times. The V gene is TRBV6-2 or TRBV6-3, the J gene TRBJ2-3, with D maybe TRBD2 (6 bases). V was trimmed by 0 bases and J by 1 base, leaving 14 bases between them. The CDR3 length is 17 residues. CDR1 is MNHEY and CDR2 is SVGEGT in the germline V gene. In DNA, the CDR3 is TGTGCCAGCAGTTACTCGACTAATAGCGGAGGCACAGATACGCAGTATTTT. Its translation: CASSYSTNSGGTDTQYF.

This clonotype was seen a handful of times. The gene calls are TRBV20-1 and TRBJ1-1, with 8 bases fitting TRBD1. CDR3 size: 12 residues. The trim removed 8 bases at V and 3 bases at J, leaving 5 bases unmatched. Germline V CDR1 and CDR2: DFQATT, SNEGSKA (reference sequence). The CDR3 nucleotides read TGCAGTCACAGGGGGTTAGACACTGAAGCTTTCTTT. The encoded protein is CSHRGLDTEAFF.

This clonotype was seen repeatedly, ten times or more. This chain uses TRBV6-5 with TRBJ2-1, with TRBD2 identical over 10 bases. The CDR3 covers 15 residues. V lost 6 bases, J lost 6 bases, and 8 bases stayed unmatched. Germline CDR1 is MNHEY and CDR2 is SVGAGI. The CDR3 nucleotides are TGTGCCAGCAGCCTCACACGGACTAGCGGCAATGAGCAGTTCTTC. Its translation: CASSLTRTSGNEQFF.

This rearrangement joins TRBV11-2 to TRBJ2-7; D ambiguous. The V gene lost 8 bases and the J gene lost 3 bases, with 14 bases spanning the gap. Germline CDR1 SGHAT, CDR2 FQNNGV. The CDR3 contains 13 residues. The CDR3 region has the DNA TGTGCCAGCGCCTTAACAGCAAACTACGAGCAGTACTTC. This gives the protein CASALTANYEQYF.

The table lists this clonotype with many counts. The V and J genes are TRBV7-2 and TRBJ1-4, with 8 bases identical to TRBD1. V dropped 5 bases and J dropped 7; count of bases not matched to a gene: 12. The CDR3 runs to 16 residues. Germline assignment: CDR1 SGHTA and CDR2 FQGNSA. Here the CDR3 reads CASSPFLTGEGEKLFF. CDR3 coding DNA: TGTGCCAGCAGCCCTTTCCTGACAGGGGAAGGTGAAAAACTGTTTTTT.

The V and J genes are TRBV5-6 and TRBJ2-1, with D possibly being TRBD1 or TRBD2 (6 bases each). This CDR3 has 15 residues. CDR1 is SGHDT and CDR2 is YYEEEE in the germline V gene. V dropped 5 bases and J dropped 2 bases, with 14 bases sitting between them. The CDR3 here is CASRSTGAPYNEQFF. The CDR3 DNA sequence: TGTGCCAGCAGATCTACGGGGGCCCCCTACAATGAGCAGTTCTTC.

This clonotype was detected ten times or more. The rearrangement uses TRBV30 and TRBJ2-3, with 12 bases identical to TRBD2. CDR1 and CDR2 from the germline V gene are GTSNPN and SVGIG (reference sequence). The CDR3 consists of 16 residues. V was clipped by 1 base and J by 4 bases; unmatched bases: 6. The CDR3: CAWSATTSGGPDTQYF. CDR3 coding DNA: TGTGCCTGGAGTGCCACGACTAGCGGGGGTCCAGATACGCAGTATTTT.

This clonotype was picked up many times. V usage is TRBV24-1 and J usage is TRBJ1-4, with D unresolved. The CDR3 sequence is 14 residues long. Germline-derived CDR1 and CDR2 are KGHDR and SFDVKD. The V end was cut by 4 bases, the J end by 8 bases, with 13 bases between. CDR3 nucleotide sequence: TGTGCCACCAGTGACAAGGACCAGCGAGAAAAACTGTTTTTT. Translated, it gives CATSDKDQREKLFF.

This clonotype was seen a handful of times. CDR3 sequence: CASSPGWGSNTGELFF. The CDR3 DNA sequence: TGCGCCAGCAGCCCCGGTTGGGGCTCGAACACCGGGGAGCTGTTTTTT. The J gene is TRBJ2-2, the V gene TRBV5-1; D perhaps matches TRBD1 (5 bases). Trimming took off 4 bases at V and 0 bases at J, with 13 bases between the two ends. CDR3 length: 16 residues. From germline, CDR1 is SGHRS and CDR2 YFSETQ.

This clonotype was observed many times. The rearrangement links TRBV7-8 to TRBJ1-5, with TRBD1 matching over 8 bases. Trimming cost V 5 bases and J 4 bases; bases outside gene matches: 10. This CDR3 has 16 residues. Germline-derived CDR1 and CDR2 are SGHVS and FQNEAQ. The CDR3, as DNA: TGTGCCAGCAGCCCTATACCGGACAGGGAGAATCAGCCCCAGCATTTT. Its protein is CASSPIPDRENQPQHF.

In its sample, this clonotype was seen many times. J is TRBJ2-1 and V is TRBV6-2 or TRBV6-3; D uncertain. The V gene's germline CDR1 is MNHEY and CDR2 SVGEGT. The CDR3 is 13 amino acids. The V end lost 7 bases, the J end lost 7 bases, and 14 bases lay between the germline ends. CDR3 loop: CASKKGNGNEQFF. The DNA for the CDR3 is TGTGCCAGCAAAAAGGGCAACGGTAATGAGCAGTTCTTC.

The table lists this clonotype with many counts. The genes are TRBV28 and TRBJ1-5, with D maybe TRBD1 (5 bases). The CDR3 totals 13 residues. Germline CDR1 and CDR2: MDHEN and SYDVKM. V dropped 8 bases and J dropped 5 bases, with 13 bases sitting between them. The CDR3 DNA sequence: TGTGCCAGCGGTGGGGGAACCTATCAGCCCCAGCATTTT. Translating it yields CASGGGTYQPQHF.

The table lists this clonotype with many counts. The rearrangement uses TRBV20-1 and TRBJ2-7; 7 bases align to TRBD1. The CDR3 extends over 13 amino acids. After removal of 6 bases from V and 3 bases from J, the junction contained 8 bases not matched to a gene. From germline, CDR1 is DFQATT and CDR2 SNEGSKA (reference sequence). The CDR3 DNA reads as TGCAGTGCAGGACAGGTTCCAGTCTACGAGCAGTACTTC. Its protein is CSAGQVPVYEQYF.

J is TRBJ2-7 and V is TRBV29-1; 7 bases agree with TRBD2. Unmatched junction bases numbered 5, after V lost 4 bases and J lost 2 bases. In germline, CDR1 is SQVTM, CDR2 ANQGSEA. This CDR3 comprises 13 residues. CDR3 bases: TGCAGCGTTGTTGCTAGCGGTACCTACGAGCAGTACTTC. It yields the protein CSVVASGTYEQYF.

This clonotype came up many times. The rearrangement joins TRBV23-1 to TRBJ1-4; D possibly corresponds to TRBD1 (6 bases). TRBV23-1 is an ORF, with its function uncertain. This CDR3 has 17 residues. V was cut by 4 bases and J by 6 bases, with 21 bases left in between. This CDR3 reads CASSLGQTIPLYEKLFF. The CDR3 bases are TGCGCCAGCAGTCTCGGACAGACCATACCCTTATATGAAAAACTGTTTTTT.

CDR3 coding DNA: TGCGCCAGCAGTCAATCGCCACCGCGAGGGGCCAACACTGAAGCTTTCTTT. Translated, it gives CASSQSPPRGANTEAFF. The rearrangement links TRBV23-1 to TRBJ1-1; maybe TRBD1 (5 bases). TRBV23-1 is given ORF status, its function remaining uncertain. CDR3 length: 17 residues. V was shortened by 0 bases and J by 2 bases, with 16 bases between the two germline ends.

This clonotype was seen repeatedly, ten times or more. This rearrangement joins TRBV9 to TRBJ2-2; 7 bases fit TRBD1. Unmatched junction bases numbered 5, after V lost 4 bases and J lost 2 bases. The CDR3 sequence is 15 residues long. Per germline, CDR1 SGDLS and CDR2 YYNGEE. The DNA of the CDR3 is TGTGCCAGCAGCCGAGAGGGGGCTAACACCGGGGAGCTGTTTTTT. Protein product: CASSREGANTGELFF.

To note about this clonotype: A much bigger clone sits one base away, suggesting this may be a read error. The chain uses TRBV28 and TRBJ1-5; no reliable D call. Germline CDR1 reads MDHEN; CDR2 reads SYDVKM. The CDR3 is 10 amino acids. CDR3 loop: CTSSFRPQHF. Here the CDR3 DNA reads TGTACCAGCAGTTTCCGGCCCCAGCATTTT.

This clonotype was seen a handful of times. The CDR3 DNA sequence: TGCGCCAGCAGCCAAGAGGACAGGGAGGGTTTCGGCTACACCTTC. Residues: CASSQEDREGFGYTF. The J gene is TRBJ1-2, the V gene TRBV4-3; 8 positions agree with TRBD1. J gave up 8 bases and V 0 bases, and 8 bases lay outside the gene matches. CDR3 length equals 15 residues. Germline-derived CDR1 and CDR2 are LGHNA and YSLEER.